Detailed here is one T cell receptor beta chain. The CDR3 runs 11 residues. Germline-derived CDR1 and CDR2 are LGHDT and YNNKEL (reference sequence). Trimming removed 1 base at V and 9 bases at J, with 4 bases between. The second PCR ran about 6 to 12 cycles with a sample-barcoded 5' primer and J-beta primers. TCRdb re-analysed the 5' RACE reads in MiXCR, keeping a single row per CDR3 protein. This sample has 910,000 or so distinct CDR3 sequences, with roughly 50% found just once. These data come from a study of blood T cells in healthy people across ages. The clonotype comes from a woman aged 60-70 years in good health. The sample was blood. This rearrangement joins TRBV3-1 to TRBJ2-1; D is unresolved. CDR3: CASSQAGEQFF. The CDR3 DNA reads as TGTGCCAGCAGCCAAGCTGGTGAGCAGTTCTTC.